This T cell receptor beta chain was identified during a study of regulatory T cells in long-lasting Graves disease. Study outcomes and limitations: Persistent disease showed a preference for TRBV28, TRBJ1-2 and TRBJ2-5.

This clonotype was detected many times. Antigen specificity is unknown. Arm-PCR of CDR3 regions with iRepertoire HTBI primers generated TCR beta libraries. TCRdb reprocessed the multiplex PCR reads with MiXCR, giving one entry per CDR3 protein. The sample yields around 320,000 distinct CDR3 sequences, 15% to 20% seen once. Germline values: CDR1 SGHAT, CDR2 FQNNGV. This CDR3 is 17 amino acids long. J lost 0 bases, V lost 5 bases, and 5 bases had no gene match. Sample time point: newly diagnosed GD, antithyroid drugs for less than 3 months. Extracted RNA from PBMCs served as the source of the TCR library. Peripheral blood, at roughly 8.4 milliliters, went into EDTA tubes. This same sample was also part of a study on T cells in Graves' hyperthyroidism and ophthalmopathy. From that paper: For the diagnoses, clinical symptoms, serum thyroxine and TRAb, thyroid ultrasound and orbital computed tomography were used.

This TCR derives from a man between 40 and 49 years old with Graves disease. The sample here was peripheral blood mononuclear cells (PBMCs), taken at new diagnosis, from a patient treated with antithyroid drugs. This sequence joins TRBV11-2 and TRBJ2-3, with TRBD2 identical over 13 bases. CDR3 sequence (DNA): TGTGCCAGCAGCCAACCGGGACTAGCGGGGAGCACAGATACGCAGTATTTT. This encodes CASSQPGLAGSTDTQYF.